A single sample gave rise to the 25 T cell receptor beta chains below, sequenced in a study of blood T cell repertoires in COVID-19. Clones were sequenced by immunoSEQ multiplex PCR, and TCRdb holds only the in-frame ones, with some missing. The table lists roughly 100,000 clones, approximately 87% of them singletons. Source material: peripheral blood. The receptors here all came from a man aged 45-60 years with acute or convalescent COVID-19.

This clone was seen a few times. The rearrangement joins TRBV9 to TRBJ2-1; 10 bases line up with TRBD2. The CDR3 loop spans 15 amino acids. The trim removed 4 bases at V and 9 bases at J, leaving 10 bases unmatched. Germline V gene data show CDR1 as SGDLS and CDR2 as YYNGEE. In DNA, the CDR3 is TGTGCCAGCAGCCCTTCGAGCGGGAGGGACGGTGAGCAGTTCTTC. This codes for CASSPSSGRDGEQFF.

The V and J genes are TRBV30 and TRBJ2-7; a possible D gene is TRBD1 (5 bases). The V and J ends lost 3 bases and 9 bases respectively, with 15 bases between them. CDR3 length equals 12 residues. The germline V gene has CDR1 GTSNPN and CDR2 SVGIG (reference sequence). The chain's CDR3 is CAWRGGRAVQYF. DNA for the CDR3: TGTGCCTGGAGAGGTGGCAGGGCAGTGCAGTACTTC.

This sequence joins TRBV10-2 and TRBJ2-3; D is possibly TRBD1 (6 bases). The V end was cut by 6 bases, the J end by 2 bases, with 12 bases between. CDR1 and CDR2 (germline): WSHSY, SAAADI. CDR3 length: 14 amino acids. The CDR3 here is CASRGAALTDTQYF. In DNA, the CDR3 is TGCGCCAGCAGGGGGGCTGCCCTCACAGATACGCAGTATTTT.

This clone has just a few counts. The chain has TRBV6-2 or TRBV6-3 and TRBJ2-1, with 7 bases aligning to TRBD1. The germline gives CDR1 MNHEY, CDR2 SVGEGT. This CDR3 comprises 17 residues. Trimming took 0 bases from V and 4 from J; bases not matched to a gene: 9. The CDR3 spells CASSYSPVTGIYNEQFF. As DNA, the CDR3 is TGTGCCAGCAGTTACTCTCCAGTGACAGGGATTTACAATGAGCAGTTCTTC.

V and J are TRBV5-6 and TRBJ2-5, with TRBD2 matching 9 bases. Per germline, CDR1 SGHDT and CDR2 YYEEEE. The CDR3 has 14 residues. V was pared by 3 bases and J by 7 bases, with 7 bases of the junction left unmatched. The CDR3 nucleotides read TGTGCCAGCAGCTCGGGACTAGCTTGGGCGACCCAGTACTTC. The encoded protein is CASSSGLAWATQYF.

This clone was detected once. This chain links TRBV14 with TRBJ2-7; 7 bases are a match to TRBD1. This CDR3 has 14 residues. The germline gives CDR1 SGHDN, CDR2 FVKESK. The V and J ends lost 1 base and 5 bases, in that order; junction bases with no gene match: 5. CDR3 region: CASSQGQGGNEQYF. CDR3 nucleotide sequence: TGTGCCAGCAGCCAAGGACAGGGTGGAAACGAGCAGTACTTC.

This chain connects TRBV2 to TRBJ2-5; tentative D call: TRBD2 (7 bases). The ends were cut back, 2 bases at V and 4 bases at J, with 14 bases in the middle. Germline lookup yields CDR1 SNHLY and CDR2 FYNNEI. This CDR3 comprises 15 residues. CDR3 in DNA: TGTGCCAGCAGTGAAAGCAGGGGCGGGGGAGAGACCCAGTACTTC. Translation: CASSESRGGGETQYF.

This chain uses TRBV11-2 with TRBJ2-1, with 16 bases lining up with TRBD2. Germline assignment: CDR1 SGHAT and CDR2 FQNNGV. This CDR3 region has 17 residues. With V trimmed by 5 bases and J by 3 bases, 4 bases remained unmatched. The CDR3, as DNA: TGTGCCAGCAGCACGGGACTAGCGGGAGGGATCTACAATGAGCAGTTCTTC. Amino acids: CASSTGLAGGIYNEQFF.

The sample holds one count of this clone. The genes are TRBV6-5 and TRBJ2-2; 8 bases align to TRBD1. V trimming: 8 bases; J trimming: 7 bases; junction bases outside the gene matches: 9. The germline gives CDR1 MNHEY, CDR2 SVGAGI. The CDR3 covers 14 residues. The DNA for the CDR3 is TGTGCCAGCGAGAGGACAGGGAAAAACGGGGAGCTGTTTTTT. Residues: CASERTGKNGELFF.

The chain has TRBV2 and TRBJ1-2, with TRBD1 identical over 7 bases. Germline values: CDR1 SNHLY, CDR2 FYNNEI. The V segment lost 6 bases and the J segment 4 bases; nucleotides outside the gene matches: 5. The CDR3 length is 13 residues. For the CDR3, the DNA is TGTGCCAGCAGGACTGGGACAGTCTATGGCTACACCTTC. Its protein product is CASRTGTVYGYTF.

This chain links TRBV3-1 (or the pseudogene TRBV3-2) with TRBJ2-5; TRBD2 matches 8 bases. Per the germline V gene, CDR1 is LGHDT and CDR2 is YNNKEL (reference sequence). The CDR3 sequence is 16 residues long. V lost 0 bases to trimming and J lost 2 bases; unmatched junction nucleotides: 5. The CDR3 DNA is TGTGCCAGCAGCCAAGACCCGACTAGCGAACAAGAGACCCAGTACTTC. Protein sequence: CASSQDPTSEQETQYF.

The gene calls are TRBV4-2 and TRBJ2-5, with 9 bases that match TRBD1. Germline lookup yields CDR1 LGHNA and CDR2 YNFKEQ. V shed 4 bases and J 2 bases; nucleotides not matched to a gene: 5. This CDR3 comprises 15 residues. The chain's CDR3 is CASSPSGTGQETQYF. For the CDR3, the DNA is TGTGCCAGCAGCCCCTCCGGGACAGGGCAAGAGACCCAGTACTTC.

This chain joins TRBV24-1 and TRBJ2-1, with 7 bases lining up with TRBD2. The germline gives CDR1 KGHDR, CDR2 SFDVKD. Trimming at V came to 3 bases and at J to 6 bases, leaving 16 bases not matched to a gene. CDR3 length: 18 residues. The CDR3 loop is CATSDPQKRASGGNEQFF. The CDR3 coding sequence is TGTGCCACCAGTGATCCTCAGAAGAGGGCTAGCGGAGGCAATGAGCAGTTCTTC.

The sample holds a few counts of this clone. V is TRBV19 and J is TRBJ2-1, with 9 bases identical to TRBD1. Germline CDR1 reads LNHDA; CDR2 reads SQIVND (reference sequence). The CDR3 runs 15 residues. V dropped 7 bases and J dropped 6; count of bases not matched to a gene: 10. The CDR3 here is CASTRPGQGANEQFF. In nucleotides, the CDR3 is TGTGCCAGTACCCGACCGGGACAGGGCGCCAATGAGCAGTTCTTC.

This chain links TRBV5-1 with TRBJ2-7; 11 positions agree with TRBD1. Germline-derived CDR1 and CDR2 are SGHRS and YFSETQ. This CDR3 has 14 residues. The V segment lost 4 bases and the J segment 7 bases; nucleotides outside the gene matches: 7. The CDR3 coding sequence is TGCGCCAGCAGCACAGGACAGGGGGCGCGTGAGCAGTACTTC. It encodes CASSTGQGAREQYF. Complete variable domain (other parts from reference TRBV5-1 and TRBJ2-7): KAGVTQTPRYLIKTRGQQVTLSCSPISGHRSVSWYQQTPGQGLQFLFEYFSETQRNKGNFPGRFSGRQFSNSRSEMNVSTLELGDSALYLCASSTGQGAREQYFGPGTRLTVT.

This clone was recorded only once. The genes are TRBV5-6 and TRBJ2-5, with 7 nucleotides matching TRBD1. Germline V gives CDR1 SGHDT, CDR2 YYEEEE. The length of the CDR3 is 14 residues. V was pared by 1 base and J by 5 bases, with 5 bases of the junction left unmatched. The CDR3 sequence is CASSLPDRAETQYF. Written as DNA, the CDR3 is TGTGCCAGCAGCTTGCCTGACAGGGCGGAGACCCAGTACTTC.

The chain recombines TRBV5-8 with TRBJ2-1; tentative D call: TRBD1 (7 bases). V gave up 4 bases and J gave up 2 bases, with 19 bases separating them. Germline CDR1 is SGHTS and CDR2 is YDEGEE. There are 17 residues in the CDR3. The CDR3, as DNA: TGTGCCAGCAGCGCCTTGGGGACTGGGACAGCCTACAATGAGCAGTTCTTC. It specifies CASSALGTGTAYNEQFF.

This rearrangement joins TRBV30 to TRBJ2-3; no clear D gene. Germline CDR1 reads GTSNPN; CDR2 reads SVGIG (reference sequence). The CDR3 runs to 11 residues. V lost 2 bases to trimming and J lost 2 bases, with 2 bases between them. The DNA of the CDR3 is TGTGCCTGGAGTCTCACAGATACGCAGTATTTT. Translating gives CAWSLTDTQYF. The entire variable domain, with the rest obtained from reference TRBV30 and TRBJ2-3, is as follows: SQTIHQWPATLVQPVGSPLSLECTVEGTSNPNLYWYRQAAGRGLQLLFYSVGIGQISSEVPQNLSASRPQDRQFILSSKKLLLSDSGFYLCAWSLTDTQYFGPGTRLTVL.

J is TRBJ2-5 and V is TRBV11-2, with D maybe TRBD2 (5 bases). V dropped 0 bases and J dropped 2 bases, with 10 bases sitting between them. This CDR3 spans 15 amino acids. Germline CDR1 and CDR2: SGHAT and FQNNGV. The CDR3 coding sequence is TGTGCCAGCAGCTTAGATTGGACTGAACAAGAGACCCAGTACTTC. Translated, it gives CASSLDWTEQETQYF.

V and J are TRBV6-5 and TRBJ2-7, with TRBD1 matching 11 bases. Trimming cost V 6 bases and J 1 base; bases outside gene matches: 5. CDR3 length: 15 residues. Germline V lookup: CDR1 MNHEY, CDR2 SVGAGI. The CDR3 DNA follows: TGTGCCAGCAGGCCTGGGACAGGGGGATCCTACGAGCAGTACTTC. Translation gives CASRPGTGGSYEQYF.

The chain combines TRBV9 with TRBJ1-1; the match to TRBD1 covers 10 bases. Germline CDR1 SGDLS, CDR2 YYNGEE. This CDR3 has 17 amino acids. With V trimmed by 0 bases and J by 6 bases, 11 bases remained unmatched. Here the CDR3 reads CASSVDPGTGVMAEAFF. CDR3 coding DNA: TGTGCCAGCAGCGTAGACCCTGGGACAGGGGTCATGGCTGAAGCTTTCTTT.

V and J are TRBV23-1 and TRBJ2-5, with 7 bases aligning to TRBD1. TRBV23-1 falls under the ORF class, with uncertain function. This CDR3 is built from 15 residues. Trimming cost V 0 bases and J 5 bases; bases outside gene matches: 6. CDR3 sequence reads: CASSQSGTARETQYF. CDR3 sequence (DNA): TGCGCCAGCAGTCAATCCGGGACAGCAAGGGAGACCCAGTACTTC.

The V call is TRBV14, the J call TRBJ2-3; TRBD2 agrees at 16 bases. The trim removed 3 bases at V and 3 bases at J, leaving 15 bases unmatched. The CDR3 is 21 residues long. The germline V gene encodes CDR1 SGHDN and CDR2 FVKESK. This CDR3 reads CASSHGNIPGLAGGLTDTQYF. The CDR3 DNA reads TGTGCCAGCAGCCATGGAAATATCCCGGGACTAGCGGGAGGGTTAACAGATACGCAGTATTTT.

This chain joins TRBV27 and TRBJ1-1; D is uncertain. This CDR3 spans 13 amino acids. Trimming took off 6 bases at V and 1 base at J, with 9 bases between the two ends. Germline CDR1 MNHEY, CDR2 SMNVEV (reference sequence). The CDR3 nucleotides are TGTGCCAGCAGCCTAGTCCCGAACACTGAAGCTTTCTTT. Its protein product is CASSLVPNTEAFF.

The gene calls are TRBV18 and TRBJ2-3; tentative D call: TRBD1 (5 bases). CDR1 and CDR2 (germline): KGHSH, LQKENI. The CDR3 consists of 15 residues. The V end was cut by 3 bases, the J end by 0 bases, with 10 bases between. As DNA, the CDR3 is TGTGCCAGCTCACCCTCTGGGGCTAGCACAGATACGCAGTATTTT. Protein sequence: CASSPSGASTDTQYF.